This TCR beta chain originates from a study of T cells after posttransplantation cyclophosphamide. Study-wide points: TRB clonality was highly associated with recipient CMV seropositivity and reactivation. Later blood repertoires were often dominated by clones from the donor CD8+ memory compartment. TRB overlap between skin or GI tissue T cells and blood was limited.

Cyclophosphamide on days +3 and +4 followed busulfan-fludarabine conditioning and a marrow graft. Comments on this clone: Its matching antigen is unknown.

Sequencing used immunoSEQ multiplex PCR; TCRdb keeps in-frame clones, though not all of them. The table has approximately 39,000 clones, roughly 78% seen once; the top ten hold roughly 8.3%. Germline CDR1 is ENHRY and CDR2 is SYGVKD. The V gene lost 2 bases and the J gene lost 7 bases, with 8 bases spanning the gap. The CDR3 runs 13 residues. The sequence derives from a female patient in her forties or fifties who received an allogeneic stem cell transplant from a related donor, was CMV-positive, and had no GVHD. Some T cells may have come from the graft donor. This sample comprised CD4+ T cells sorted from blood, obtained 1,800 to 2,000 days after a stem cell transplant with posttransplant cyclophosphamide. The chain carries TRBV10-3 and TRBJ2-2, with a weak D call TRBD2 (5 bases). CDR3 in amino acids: CAISEAGNGELFF. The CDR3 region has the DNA TGTGCCATCAGTGAGGCGGGTAACGGGGAGCTGTTTTTT.